What follows describes a single T cell receptor beta chain. Its specificity is not known. The sample originates from a study of beta chain features in type 1 diabetes. Study-wide findings and caveats: cDNA sequencing could over-represent cells with high TCR expression. Insertions at VDJ junctions were less frequent in type 1 diabetes patients. These patients also deleted more nucleotides at the same junctions. TCRB repertoires of naive, central memory and Treg cells appeared more similar among patients than among healthy donors. Moderate yet significant TCRB CDR3 shortening was seen in Type 1 diabetes patients in all four CD4+ subsets.

Germline lookup yields CDR1 GTSNPN and CDR2 SVGIG (reference sequence). The CDR3 loop spans 12 amino acids. Trimming pared 5 bases from V and 6 bases from J, leaving 11 bases between. Of the isolated RNA, all was reverse transcribed, and so the sequenced material was expressed TCRB transcripts. Each sample of naive, central memory or regulatory T cells had, on average, roughly 3.4 million reads. Only in-frame clones appear in the TCRdb table, and some are missing; sequencing was by immunoSEQ multiplex PCR. The sample lists approximately 260,000 clones; roughly 25% were seen once. The origin of this receptor is a woman aged 25 to 39 with type 1 diabetes. The rearrangement joins TRBV30 to TRBJ2-1, with TRBD2 as a possible D gene (6 bases). Input material: naive CD4+ T cells from blood. The CDR3, as DNA: TGTGCCTGGGACCGGGACTTCAATGAGCAGTTCTTC. It specifies CAWDRDFNEQFF.